Listed below are T cell receptor beta chains from one sample, sequenced in a study of blood T cells in healthy people across ages. TCRdb processed the 5' RACE reads anew with MiXCR; each CDR3 protein has one entry. The sample holds 950,000 to 1,200,000 distinct CDR3 sequences, roughly two fifths seen once. Specimen: blood. Every receptor here comes from a man aged 18 to 35 in good health. CDR3s include the opening cysteine and the closing phenylalanine or tryptophan. Fields, in order: CDR3 protein, CDR3 DNA, V gene, D gene, J gene, clone size. The D gene is left open where the match is weak. Clone size appears in some rows only: once, few, many, or a class for an expanded clone.

cdr3_aa: CASSSTSFPSQGGDGYTF
cdr3_nt: TGTGCCAGCAGCTCAACCTCCTTCCCGTCACAGGGTGGGGATGGCTACACCTTC
v_call: TRBV7-3
d_call: -
j_call: TRBJ1-2
clone_size: few

cdr3_aa: CSARAPGAEDQPQHF
cdr3_nt: TGCAGTGCTAGAGCCCCCGGGGCTGAGGATCAGCCCCAGCATTTT
v_call: TRBV20-1
d_call: -
j_call: TRBJ1-5
clone_size: -

cdr3_aa: CASSFRSGSEINEQFF
cdr3_nt: TGTGCCAGCAGCTTCCGATCCGGGTCTGAGATCAATGAGCAGTTCTTC
v_call: TRBV11-1
d_call: -
j_call: TRBJ2-1
clone_size: -

cdr3_aa: CSANTYSAPETQYF
cdr3_nt: TGCAGTGCAAACACATACTCCGCCCCAGAGACCCAGTACTTC
v_call: TRBV20-1
d_call: -
j_call: TRBJ2-5
clone_size: -

cdr3_aa: CASSLASQGVNTEAFF
cdr3_nt: TGCGCCAGCAGCTTGGCATCGCAGGGCGTGAACACTGAAGCTTTCTTT
v_call: TRBV5-1
d_call: -
j_call: TRBJ1-1
clone_size: -

cdr3_aa: CASSRRTGGWNQPQHF
cdr3_nt: TGTGCCAGCAGTCGCCGGACAGGGGGCTGGAATCAGCCCCAGCATTTT
v_call: TRBV12-3/TRBV12-4
d_call: TRBD1
j_call: TRBJ1-5
clone_size: -

cdr3_aa: CASAHRGSSYNEQFF
cdr3_nt: TGTGCCAGCGCACACAGGGGCAGCTCCTACAATGAGCAGTTCTTC
v_call: TRBV25-1
d_call: TRBD1
j_call: TRBJ2-1
clone_size: -

cdr3_aa: CASSQVLRGRYNEQFF
cdr3_nt: TGCGCCAGTAGCCAAGTATTGCGGGGGAGGTACAATGAGCAGTTCTTC
v_call: TRBV4-3
d_call: TRBD2
j_call: TRBJ2-1
clone_size: -

cdr3_aa: CASRRAATGPNTEAFF
cdr3_nt: TGTGCCAGCAGGCGGGCCGCCACAGGTCCGAACACTGAAGCTTTCTTT
v_call: TRBV2
d_call: -
j_call: TRBJ1-1
clone_size: -

cdr3_aa: CAISHKGGTNSKTQYF
cdr3_nt: TGCGCCATCAGCCATAAGGGGGGGACCAACTCAAAGACCCAGTACTTC
v_call: TRBV4-3
d_call: -
j_call: TRBJ2-5
clone_size: -

cdr3_aa: CASSIGLGYGGEQFF
cdr3_nt: TGTGCCAGCAGCATAGGTCTGGGGTATGGGGGTGAGCAGTTCTTC
v_call: TRBV12-3/TRBV12-4
d_call: -
j_call: TRBJ2-1
clone_size: -

cdr3_aa: CASSSWDSSPNYGYTF
cdr3_nt: TGCGCCAGCAGCTCCTGGGACAGTTCACCGAACTATGGCTACACCTTC
v_call: TRBV5-1
d_call: TRBD1
j_call: TRBJ1-2
clone_size: -

cdr3_aa: CASSYPEGGPYEQYF
cdr3_nt: TGTGCCAGCAGTTACCCAGAGGGGGGCCCCTACGAGCAGTACTTC
v_call: TRBV6-2/TRBV6-3
d_call: -
j_call: TRBJ2-7
clone_size: -

cdr3_aa: CASSLLKTGTDNSPLHF
cdr3_nt: TGCGCCAGCAGCCTGCTGAAAACCGGGACAGATAATTCACCCCTCCACTTT
v_call: TRBV4-3
d_call: TRBD1
j_call: TRBJ1-6
clone_size: few

cdr3_aa: CVSSQEALWNTEAFF
cdr3_nt: TGTGTCAGCAGCCAAGAAGCGCTATGGAACACTGAAGCTTTCTTT
v_call: TRBV3-1
d_call: -
j_call: TRBJ1-1
clone_size: -

cdr3_aa: CSASLAARYNEQYF
cdr3_nt: TGCAGTGCTAGTCTCGCGGCCCGCTACAATGAGCAGTACTTC
v_call: TRBV20-1
d_call: -
j_call: TRBJ2-5
clone_size: -

cdr3_aa: CSAGGDSSGNTIYF
cdr3_nt: TGCAGTGCCGGGGGGGATAGCTCTGGAAACACCATATATTTT
v_call: TRBV20-1
d_call: -
j_call: TRBJ1-3
clone_size: -

cdr3_aa: CASRDGAQETQFF
cdr3_nt: TGTGCCAGCAGGGATGGGGCCCAAGAGACCCAGTTCTTC
v_call: TRBV6-2/TRBV6-3
d_call: -
j_call: TRBJ2-1
clone_size: -

cdr3_aa: CASSLAGVLGQETQYF
cdr3_nt: TGCGCCAGCAGCTTGGCTGGTGTTTTGGGACAAGAGACCCAGTACTTC
v_call: TRBV5-1
d_call: -
j_call: TRBJ2-5
clone_size: -

cdr3_aa: CASSYPLKEAFF
cdr3_nt: TGTGCCAGCAGTTACCCCCTAAAGGAGGCTTTCTTT
v_call: TRBV6-5
d_call: -
j_call: TRBJ1-1
clone_size: few

cdr3_aa: CASSVSGGASNEQFF
cdr3_nt: TGTGCCAGCAGCGTTAGCGGGGGGGCTTCCAATGAGCAGTTCTTC
v_call: TRBV7-2
d_call: TRBD2
j_call: TRBJ2-1
clone_size: few

cdr3_aa: CASSLYRGNNEQYF
cdr3_nt: TGCGCCAGCAGCTTGTATAGGGGAAACAATGAGCAGTACTTC
v_call: TRBV5-1
d_call: -
j_call: TRBJ2-7
clone_size: few

cdr3_aa: CASSQDAGPYNSPLHF
cdr3_nt: TGTGCCAGCAGCCAAGATGCGGGTCCCTATAATTCACCCCTCCACTTT
v_call: TRBV4-2
d_call: -
j_call: TRBJ1-6
clone_size: -

cdr3_aa: CASSLSQGGGEKLFF
cdr3_nt: TGCGCCAGCAGCTTATCACAGGGAGGCGGGGAAAAACTGTTTTTT
v_call: TRBV5-1
d_call: -
j_call: TRBJ1-4
clone_size: few

cdr3_aa: CSARDWGQVGEKLFF
cdr3_nt: TGCAGTGCTAGAGATTGGGGACAGGTCGGTGAAAAACTGTTTTTT
v_call: TRBV20-1
d_call: TRBD1
j_call: TRBJ1-4
clone_size: -

cdr3_aa: CASSPGLSSGNTIYF
cdr3_nt: TGCGCCAGCAGCCCTGGACTGAGCTCTGGAAACACCATATATTTT
v_call: TRBV5-1
d_call: -
j_call: TRBJ1-3
clone_size: few

cdr3_aa: CSAEGRGNTEAFF
cdr3_nt: TGCAGCGCCGAGGGACGGGGGAACACTGAAGCTTTCTTT
v_call: TRBV29-1
d_call: -
j_call: TRBJ1-1
clone_size: -

cdr3_aa: CASSPETNNQPQHF
cdr3_nt: TGTGCCAGCTCACCAGAAACCAATAATCAGCCCCAGCATTTT
v_call: TRBV18
d_call: -
j_call: TRBJ1-5
clone_size: -

cdr3_aa: CASSLMRNSPLHF
cdr3_nt: TGTGCCAGCAGCTTAATGAGGAATTCACCCCTCCACTTT
v_call: TRBV7-3
d_call: -
j_call: TRBJ1-6
clone_size: few

cdr3_aa: CASSSAQYRINYGYTF
cdr3_nt: TGTGCCAGCAGTTCCGCTCAATACAGGATTAACTATGGCTACACCTTC
v_call: TRBV12-3/TRBV12-4
d_call: -
j_call: TRBJ1-2
clone_size: few

cdr3_aa: CASSLSRTALYGYTF
cdr3_nt: TGTGCCAGCAGCTTAAGTCGGACAGCCCTCTATGGCTACACCTTC
v_call: TRBV7-2
d_call: -
j_call: TRBJ1-2
clone_size: many

cdr3_aa: CASREPGHSRSEQFF
cdr3_nt: TGTGCCAGCAGAGAACCGGGACACTCACGATCCGAGCAGTTCTTC
v_call: TRBV7-8
d_call: -
j_call: TRBJ2-1
clone_size: -

cdr3_aa: CAITGGNYGYTF
cdr3_nt: TGTGCCATCACGGGGGGCAACTATGGCTACACCTTC
v_call: TRBV10-3
d_call: -
j_call: TRBJ1-2
clone_size: -

cdr3_aa: CASSRDRAHEQYF
cdr3_nt: TGTGCCAGCAGCCGTGACAGGGCCCACGAGCAGTACTTC
v_call: TRBV3-1
d_call: TRBD1
j_call: TRBJ2-7
clone_size: few

cdr3_aa: CVSGLGGISYNEQFF
cdr3_nt: TGTGTTAGTGGTTTGGGGGGAATCTCCTACAATGAGCAGTTCTTC
v_call: TRBV12-5
d_call: -
j_call: TRBJ2-1
clone_size: -

cdr3_aa: CASSLRTGAGDNSPLHF
cdr3_nt: TGTGCCAGCAGCTTAAGGACTGGGGCTGGGGATAATTCACCCCTCCACTTT
v_call: TRBV7-3
d_call: -
j_call: TRBJ1-6
clone_size: few

cdr3_aa: CASSRDALNTEAFF
cdr3_nt: TGTGCCAGCAGTCGGGACGCATTGAACACTGAAGCTTTCTTT
v_call: TRBV6-1
d_call: -
j_call: TRBJ1-1
clone_size: -

cdr3_aa: CSARDARDYNEQFF
cdr3_nt: TGCAGTGCTAGAGACGCCCGGGACTACAATGAGCAGTTCTTC
v_call: TRBV20-1
d_call: -
j_call: TRBJ2-1
clone_size: few

cdr3_aa: CSASRPGEEKLFF
cdr3_nt: TGCAGTGCTAGCCGACCAGGAGAGGAAAAACTGTTTTTT
v_call: TRBV20-1
d_call: -
j_call: TRBJ1-4
clone_size: -

cdr3_aa: CASSSDSATNEKLFF
cdr3_nt: TGTGCCAGCAGTTCCGACAGTGCAACTAATGAAAAACTGTTTTTT
v_call: TRBV27
d_call: -
j_call: TRBJ1-4
clone_size: few